This passage covers 26 T cell receptor beta chains from one sample sequenced in a study of blood T cell repertoires in COVID-19 (dated by TCRdb to about 2020). The method was the immunoSEQ multiplex PCR assay. TCRdb took this table from immuneACCESS and kept in-frame rearrangements with V and J called. Such tables lack part of the clones; where checked against another copy, unresolved V genes explain under half of the gap, and the rest is unexplained. The sample contains about 200,000 clones, about 85% of them found a single time. The ten top clones hold under 0.9% of the sample. Sequencing was performed on peripheral blood. Receptor source: a man in his forties with acute or convalescent COVID-19.

The chain employs TRBV9 and TRBJ2-1; TRBD1 agrees at 9 bases. CDR1 and CDR2 from the germline V gene are SGDLS and YYNGEE. V was pared by 4 bases and J by 0 bases, with 5 bases of the junction left unmatched. The CDR3 runs to 16 residues. CDR3 region: CASSPQGQGSYNEQFF. The CDR3, as DNA: TGTGCCAGCAGCCCCCAGGGACAGGGCTCCTACAATGAGCAGTTCTTC.

The chain links TRBV6-1 to TRBJ1-2, with D possibly matching TRBD1 (5 bases). Trimming left V 2 bases short and J 4 bases short, with 14 bases between. The CDR3 has 15 amino acids. CDR1 and CDR2 from the germline V gene are MNHNS and SASEGT. This chain's CDR3 is CASSEWGDPSYGYTF. CDR3 in DNA: TGTGCCAGCAGTGAATGGGGGGACCCCTCCTATGGCTACACCTTC.

CDR3 protein: CASSLGQEKLFF. The CDR3 region has the DNA TGTGCCAGCAGCTTAGGTCAGGAAAAACTGTTTTTT. V is TRBV7-9 and J is TRBJ1-4; D gene ambiguous. The CDR3 runs 12 residues. CDR1 and CDR2 (germline): SEHNR, FQNEAQ (reference sequence). The V end lost 1 base, the J end lost 8 bases, and 5 bases lay between the germline ends. Full variable domain (remainder filled in from reference TRBV7-9 and TRBJ1-4): DTGVSQNPRHKITKRGQNVTFRCDPISEHNRLYWYRQTLGQGPEFLTYFQNEAQLEKSRLLSDRFSAERPKGSFSTLEIQRTEQGDSAMYLCASSLGQEKLFFGSGTQLSVL.

V is TRBV30 and J is TRBJ1-2, with no clear D. Germline assignment: CDR1 GTSNPN and CDR2 SVGIG (reference sequence). CDR3 length: 17 residues. V dropped 0 bases and J dropped 8 bases, with 25 bases sitting between them. The CDR3 reads CAWSVSGTVQPRRGYTF. CDR3 sequence (DNA): TGTGCCTGGAGTGTAAGTGGTACAGTACAGCCCCGAAGGGGCTACACCTTC.

The rearrangement joins TRBV21-1 to TRBJ2-3; the table assigns TRBD2, which was not confirmed against the DNA. TRBV21-1 is labeled a pseudogene. The CDR3 has 18 amino acids. In DNA, the CDR3 is TGTGCCAGCAGCAAAGTGAGAATAGCGGGAGTTGGGGCAGATACGCAGTATTTT. Encoded protein: CASSKVRIAGVGADTQYF.

The chain is built from TRBV6-5 and TRBJ2-7, with 8 positions matching TRBD2. The CDR3 has 14 amino acids. Germline V CDR1 and CDR2: MNHEY, SVGAGI. V lost 3 bases and J lost 6; bases outside the gene matches: 7. CDR3 sequence reads: CASSYTSGKLEQYF. The CDR3 DNA sequence: TGTGCCAGCAGTTATACTAGCGGCAAACTCGAGCAGTACTTC.

The chain combines TRBV6-2 or TRBV6-3 with TRBJ2-7, with D unresolved. V was pared by 4 bases and J by 1 base, with 5 bases between. This CDR3 spans 12 amino acids. Germline CDR1 reads MNHEY; CDR2 reads SVGEGT. The CDR3 DNA reads as TGTGCCAGCAGTTTTTCTTCCTACGAGCAGTACTTC. Translation: CASSFSSYEQYF.

The J gene is TRBJ2-5, the V gene TRBV30; TRBD2 might be the D (5 bases). The germline gives CDR1 GTSNPN, CDR2 SVGIG (reference sequence). The CDR3 contains 13 residues. The V gene lost 8 bases and the J gene lost 5 bases, with 18 bases spanning the gap. The CDR3 bases are TGTGCCGCCCGCCGAGGGATCGGGGAGACCCAGTACTTC. Its protein is CAARRGIGETQYF. Supplemented by reference TRBV30 and TRBJ2-5, the full variable domain reads SQTIHQWPATLVQPVGSPLSLECTVEGTSNPNLYWYRQAAGRGLQLLFYSVGIGQISSEVPQNLSASRPQDRQFILSSKKLLLSDSGFYLCAARRGIGETQYFGPGTRLLVL.

The chain employs TRBV7-9 and TRBJ1-2; D uncertain. Per germline, CDR1 SEHNR and CDR2 FQNEAQ (reference sequence). The CDR3 extends over 14 amino acids. V was pared by 0 bases and J by 4 bases, with 9 bases between. As DNA, the CDR3 is TGTGCCAGCAGCTTAGCGGTAGATCCCTATGGCTACACCTTC. This sequence encodes CASSLAVDPYGYTF.

CDR3 nucleotides: TGTGCCAGCAGTTACGGGGACAGGGGTGGCTACACCTTC. Translating gives CASSYGDRGGYTF. The rearrangement uses TRBV6-5 and TRBJ1-2; 10 nucleotides match TRBD1. This CDR3 region has 13 residues. The J segment lost 7 bases and the V segment lost 2 bases, leaving 1 base of the junction unmatched. CDR1 MNHEY and CDR2 SVGAGI come from the germline V gene.

The V call is TRBV11-2, the J call TRBJ2-5; no firm D call. This CDR3 is built from 14 residues. Trimming pared 2 bases from V and 3 bases from J, leaving 10 bases between. Germline-derived CDR1 and CDR2 are SGHAT and FQNNGV. The CDR3, as DNA: TGTGCCAGCAGCTTACGGTACTCCGAAGAGACCCAGTACTTC. Amino acids: CASSLRYSEETQYF. The full variable domain, in which reference TRBV11-2 and TRBJ2-5 provide the parts outside the CDR3, is EAGVAQSPRYKIIEKRQSVAFWCNPISGHATLYWYQQILGQGPKLLIQFQNNGVVDDSQLPKDRFSAERLKGVDSTLKIQPAKLEDSAVYLCASSLRYSEETQYFGPGTRLLVL.

This CDR3 reads CASSLAPDSTGELFF. The DNA of the CDR3 is TGCGCCAGCAGCTTGGCCCCGGACAGTACCGGGGAGCTGTTTTTT. This sequence joins TRBV5-1 and TRBJ2-2; maybe TRBD1 (6 bases). The V end was cut by 0 bases, the J end by 5 bases, with 11 bases between. CDR3 length equals 15 residues. The germline CDR1 and CDR2 sequences are SGHRS and YFSETQ. Variable domain in full (rest from reference TRBV5-1 and TRBJ2-2): KAGVTQTPRYLIKTRGQQVTLSCSPISGHRSVSWYQQTPGQGLQFLFEYFSETQRNKGNFPGRFSGRQFSNSRSEMNVSTLELGDSALYLCASSLAPDSTGELFFGEGSRLTVL.

This clone has a handful of counts. The chain uses TRBV18 and TRBJ2-5; 9 bases fit TRBD1. The CDR3 contains 16 residues. The germline V gene has CDR1 KGHSH and CDR2 LQKENI. V shed 3 bases, J shed 7 bases, and the junction held 12 bases outside the gene matches. The CDR3 DNA follows: TGTGCCAGCTCACCCATACCGGGACAGGGAATGGGGACCCAGTACTTC. Protein product: CASSPIPGQGMGTQYF. The complete variable domain, with remaining parts taken from reference TRBV18 and TRBJ2-5, reads NAGVMQNPRHLVRRRGQEARLRCSPMKGHSHVYWYRQLPEEGLKFMVYLQKENIIDESGMPKERFSAEFPKEGPSILRIQQVVRGDSAAYFCASSPIPGQGMGTQYFGPGTRLLVL.

The chain couples TRBV2 to TRBJ1-2, with D perhaps TRBD1 (6 bases). CDR3 size: 14 residues. Germline assignment: CDR1 SNHLY and CDR2 FYNNEI. V was pared by 3 bases and J by 8 bases, with 16 bases between. This chain's CDR3 is CASSEGHEYRGYTF. Here the CDR3 DNA reads TGTGCCAGCAGTGAGGGACATGAGTATAGGGGCTACACCTTC.

V and J are TRBV6-5 and TRBJ2-6; the match to TRBD1 covers 7 bases. Germline assignment: CDR1 MNHEY and CDR2 SVGAGI. V was clipped by 2 bases and J by 2 bases; unmatched bases: 3. The CDR3 has 16 residues. CDR3 sequence reads: CASSYGRGPGANVLTF. CDR3 nucleotides: TGTGCCAGCAGTTACGGTAGGGGGCCTGGGGCCAACGTCCTGACTTTC.

This chain joins TRBV30 and TRBJ2-5; D is perhaps TRBD2 (6 bases). The CDR3 has 12 residues. Per the germline V gene, CDR1 is GTSNPN and CDR2 is SVGIG (reference sequence). The V end lost 7 bases, the J end lost 4 bases, and 13 bases lay between the germline ends. CDR3 protein: CALTPEGETQYF. The DNA of the CDR3 is TGTGCCTTGACCCCGGAGGGAGAGACCCAGTACTTC. Based on the CDR3 plus reference TRBV30 and TRBJ2-5, the full variable domain is SQTIHQWPATLVQPVGSPLSLECTVEGTSNPNLYWYRQAAGRGLQLLFYSVGIGQISSEVPQNLSASRPQDRQFILSSKKLLLSDSGFYLCALTPEGETQYFGPGTRLLVL.

This chain links TRBV19 with TRBJ2-7; the match to TRBD1 covers 7 bases. Germline trimming cut 4 bases from V and 3 bases from J; bases unmatched to any gene: 9. Germline V lookup: CDR1 LNHDA, CDR2 SQIVND (reference sequence). There are 15 residues in the CDR3. The CDR3 region has the DNA TGTGCCAGTAGTACCCCGACAGGGAACGGCTACGAGCAGTACTTC. Its protein product is CASSTPTGNGYEQYF.

The chain has TRBV19 and TRBJ1-2, with a tentative D call TRBD1 (5 bases). The V end lost 7 bases, the J end lost 7 bases, and 13 bases lay between the germline ends. The CDR3 has 12 amino acids. The germline gives CDR1 LNHDA, CDR2 SQIVND (reference sequence). CDR3 coding DNA: TGTGCCAGTAATCTCCACGGGGGTGGCTACACCTTC. It is translated as CASNLHGGGYTF.

This chain's CDR3 is CAWSTGRVYGYTF. The DNA of the CDR3 is TGTGCCTGGAGTACCGGCAGGGTCTATGGCTACACCTTC. V gene TRBV30 combines with J gene TRBJ1-2; possibly TRBD1 for D (5 bases). The CDR3 runs to 13 residues. Germline V gene sequence: CDR1 GTSNPN, CDR2 SVGIG (reference sequence). Trimming removed 2 bases at V and 4 bases at J, with 11 bases between.

The sample holds one count of this clone. At one boundary the junction diverges from the germline segment, which might be a read error. The rearrangement uses TRBV7-7 and TRBJ2-2; 8 bases are a match to TRBD2. Germline V lookup: CDR1 SSHAT, CDR2 FNYEAQ (reference sequence). The CDR3 extends over 15 amino acids. The CDR3 DNA reads TGTGCTAGCAGCGCGGGAGGCCCTGCCACCGGGGAGCTGTTTTTT. Translating it yields CASSAGGPATGELFF.

This chain links TRBV3-1 (or the pseudogene TRBV3-2) with TRBJ2-5; D remains unclear. The V end was cut by 0 bases, the J end by 7 bases, with 15 bases between. This CDR3 has 15 residues. Germline V gene data show CDR1 as LGHDT and CDR2 as YNNKEL (reference sequence). CDR3 nucleotide sequence: TGTGCCAGCAGCCAAGATTTTAATTTGCCGGGGACCCAGTACTTC. Encoded protein: CASSQDFNLPGTQYF.

This clone was observed at least ten times. The V and J genes are TRBV9 and TRBJ1-1; 8 nucleotides agree with TRBD1. J gave up 1 base and V 4 bases, and 6 bases lay outside the gene matches. Germline CDR1 and CDR2: SGDLS and YYNGEE. The CDR3 length is 15 residues. The CDR3 is CASSLRGQGNTEAFF. The CDR3 nucleotides are TGTGCCAGCAGCTTGAGAGGACAGGGGAACACTGAAGCTTTCTTT.

This clone was found once. This sequence joins TRBV5-1 and TRBJ2-7; D is unclear. The CDR3 length is 13 residues. V was cut by 7 bases and J by 4 bases, with 15 bases left in between. Germline V lookup: CDR1 SGHRS, CDR2 YFSETQ. The CDR3 nucleotides are TGCGCCAGCCAACCAGGATCCTCGTACGAGCAGTACTTC. Protein: CASQPGSSYEQYF.

The J gene is TRBJ1-2, the V gene TRBV7-9; 7 bases align to TRBD1. The CDR3 runs 16 residues. Per the germline V gene, CDR1 is SEHNR and CDR2 is FQNEAQ (reference sequence). The V and J ends lost 5 bases and 2 bases, in that order; junction bases with no gene match: 11. CDR3 residues: CASSQTTLGQNYGYTF. CDR3 DNA: TGTGCCAGCAGCCAGACAACATTGGGACAGAACTATGGCTACACCTTC.

The chain carries TRBV7-2 and TRBJ2-7; 10 positions agree with TRBD1. This CDR3 is built from 14 residues. V lost 8 bases, J lost 6 bases, and 10 bases stayed unmatched. Germline V lookup: CDR1 SGHTA, CDR2 FQGNSA. The CDR3 here is CASSSRDRGGEQYF. In DNA form, the CDR3 reads TGTGCCAGCTCCTCCCGGGACAGGGGAGGCGAGCAGTACTTC.

The chain couples TRBV25-1 to TRBJ2-1; 11 nucleotides align to TRBD2. V was pared by 6 bases and J by 7 bases, with 5 bases of the junction left unmatched. Germline loops: CDR1 MGHDK, CDR2 SYGVNS. The CDR3 sequence is 14 residues long. The DNA for the CDR3 is TGTGCCAGCAGGCCTCCTAGCGGGAGGAATGAGCAGTTCTTC. Residues: CASRPPSGRNEQFF.